This T cell receptor beta chain was recovered during a study of cytomegalovirus exposure and HLA in healthy donors. The CDR3 contains 15 residues. Germline lookup yields CDR1 MNHEY and CDR2 SVGAGI. With 2 bases removed from V and 8 bases from J, the gap between germline ends came to 18 bases. This clone was detected a few times. Every donor was a healthy person donating bone marrow. PCR was performed using 60 Vbeta and 13 Jbeta primers. The protocol was immunoSEQ multiplex PCR, while the TCRdb copy is restricted to in-frame clones and leaves out a portion. The table records approximately 170,000 clones, about 80% of them present only once.

The material sequenced was PBMCs. The chain recombines TRBV6-5 with TRBJ1-1; D possibly corresponds to TRBD1 (5 bases). The sequence was collected from a woman aged 30 to 39 in good health and CMV-seropositive. The chain's CDR3 is CASSYKGEGMSEAFF. Here the CDR3 DNA reads TGTGCCAGCAGTTACAAAGGGGAAGGAATGTCAGAAGCTTTCTTT.